This paragraph reports one T cell receptor (beta chain). Clones were sequenced by immunoSEQ multiplex PCR, and TCRdb holds only the in-frame ones, with some missing. The sample includes roughly 410,000 clones, around 93% seen only once; the top ten take around 0.018%. This sample was included in a study of shared T cell receptors in the human thymus. The V and J ends lost 5 bases and 0 bases, in that order; junction bases with no gene match: 11. The CDR3 consists of 17 residues. Germline V gene sequence: CDR1 PRHDT, CDR2 FYEKMQ (reference sequence). Sequenced material: thymocytes. The chain combines TRBV13 with TRBJ2-7; TRBD2 aligns across 9 bases. This sequence originates from a human donor. The CDR3 here is CASSVKSLAGLSYEQYF. Written as DNA, the CDR3 is TGTGCCAGCAGCGTCAAATCTCTAGCGGGACTCTCCTACGAGCAGTACTTC.